What follows describes a single TCR beta chain. Its target is not known. This entry is derived from a study of T cell responses to AZD1222 COVID-19 vaccine. Overall study: Pooled together were second doses at about 4 or about 12 weeks.

Only in-frame clones appear in the TCRdb table, and some are missing; sequencing was by immunoSEQ multiplex PCR. The sample shows 100,000 to 150,000 clones, about 89% of them seen only once. Study-level findings and limits: Females made up more of the donors, who were largely white British, and clonal diversity may have come out too low. Spike-spanning, vaccine-associated CD4 TCRs were dominant at 160-218 and 743-854. Only a handful of AZD1222 recipients, five to seven in all, had baseline seropositivity.

The sequencing used peripheral blood, collected on day 0 of AZD1222 vaccination. The source is an adult in good health.

The CDR3 spells CASSSRGGHTEAFF. The CDR3 nucleotides are TGTGCCAGCAGCTCCCGGGGAGGCCACACTGAAGCTTTCTTT. The rearrangement uses TRBV21-1 and TRBJ1-1. TRBV21-1 has pseudogene status. CDR3 length: 14 residues.